This T cell receptor (beta chain) originates from a study of cytotoxic CD8 clonotypes in ibrutinib-treated CLL. Study-level background: After a median of around 70 months, roughly 14 patients stayed remitted and approximately 12 progressed; responses had been partial in 24 and complete in 2.

This table comes from immunoSEQ multiplex PCR, and its TCRdb copy is limited to in-frame clones, with some not included. The table includes under 300,000 clones, 70% detected once. The study, taken as a whole, reports: Clonality increased with ibrutinib response but returned toward baseline at progression.

A note on this clone: Its antigen is as yet unknown. Its ends do not fully match the called genes, so a read error is possible.

Germline V gene sequence: CDR1 SGHTA, CDR2 FQGNSA. There are 14 residues in the CDR3. The TCR sequence derives from a human donor with chronic lymphocytic leukemia. This rearrangement joins TRBV7-2 to TRBJ2-3; TRBD2 matches at 9 bases. The material was PBMCs, obtained after 24 months of ibrutinib treatment. As DNA, the CDR3 is TGTGCCAGCAGCGTAGCGGGGGCCTCAGATACGCAGTATTTT. Encoded protein: CASSVAGASDTQYF.